This T cell receptor beta chain is drawn from a study of control samples from healthy donors and cancer patients. The V and J ends lost 4 bases and 2 bases respectively, with 18 bases between them. This CDR3 has 16 residues. Germline lookup yields CDR1 SEHNR and CDR2 FQNEAQ (reference sequence). TCRdb keeps only in-frame clones here, not all; method: immunoSEQ multiplex PCR. This table holds some 140,000 clones, about 90% found once. This chain uses TRBV7-9 with TRBJ2-7, with D tentatively TRBD2 (6 bases). The sequenced material came from PBMCs. This receptor was identified in a man aged 50-59 years with head and neck cancer. CDR3 nucleotides: TGTGCCAGCAGCTATGGGAGGATAACGGCGGCCTACGAGCAGTACTTC. Translated, it gives CASSYGRITAAYEQYF.